Described below is a single T cell receptor beta chain sequence and its context. The antigen is undetermined. This sample was taken from a study of chemoradiotherapy in HPV16-positive cancers. The V end lost 3 bases, the J end lost 3 bases, and 14 bases lay between the germline ends. The CDR3 extends over 15 amino acids. The germline gives CDR1 LNHDA, CDR2 SQIVND (reference sequence). TCRdb keeps only in-frame clones here, not all; method: immunoSEQ multiplex PCR. In the table there are roughly 8,800 clones, 70% of which are singletons. Study-level points and caveats: In HPV16-positive patients, HPV-responsive T-cell expansion tracked better recurrence-free survival. Non-HPV-specific T cells did not expand in tumors during treatment, whereas candidate HPV-specific clones and E7-related motifs did.

The sequenced sample was tumor tissue, obtained from a patient who underwent chemoradiotherapy. V gene TRBV19 combines with J gene TRBJ1-2; unclear D gene. The receptor's source is a human donor with HPV-associated anogenital cancer. The CDR3 DNA reads TGTGCCAGTAGTATCGCCACACCAAGCCACTATGGCTACACCTTC. Its translation is CASSIATPSHYGYTF.